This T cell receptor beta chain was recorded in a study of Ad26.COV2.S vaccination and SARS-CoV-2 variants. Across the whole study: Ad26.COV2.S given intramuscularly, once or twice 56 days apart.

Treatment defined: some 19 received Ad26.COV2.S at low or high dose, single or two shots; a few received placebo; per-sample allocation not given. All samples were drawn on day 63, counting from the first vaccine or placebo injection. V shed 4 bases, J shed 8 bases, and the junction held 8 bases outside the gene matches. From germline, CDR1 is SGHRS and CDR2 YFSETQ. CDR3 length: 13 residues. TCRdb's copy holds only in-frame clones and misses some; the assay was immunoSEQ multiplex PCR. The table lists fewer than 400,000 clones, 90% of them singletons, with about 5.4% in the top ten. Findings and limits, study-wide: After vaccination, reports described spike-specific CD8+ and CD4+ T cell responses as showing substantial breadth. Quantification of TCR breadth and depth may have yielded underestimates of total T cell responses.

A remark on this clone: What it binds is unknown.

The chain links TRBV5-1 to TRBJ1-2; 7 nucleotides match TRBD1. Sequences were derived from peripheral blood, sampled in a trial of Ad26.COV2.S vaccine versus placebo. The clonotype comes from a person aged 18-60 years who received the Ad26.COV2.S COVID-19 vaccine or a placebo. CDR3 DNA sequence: TGCGCCAGCAGCCAACAGACAGGGAGCGGCTACACCTTC. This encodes CASSQQTGSGYTF.